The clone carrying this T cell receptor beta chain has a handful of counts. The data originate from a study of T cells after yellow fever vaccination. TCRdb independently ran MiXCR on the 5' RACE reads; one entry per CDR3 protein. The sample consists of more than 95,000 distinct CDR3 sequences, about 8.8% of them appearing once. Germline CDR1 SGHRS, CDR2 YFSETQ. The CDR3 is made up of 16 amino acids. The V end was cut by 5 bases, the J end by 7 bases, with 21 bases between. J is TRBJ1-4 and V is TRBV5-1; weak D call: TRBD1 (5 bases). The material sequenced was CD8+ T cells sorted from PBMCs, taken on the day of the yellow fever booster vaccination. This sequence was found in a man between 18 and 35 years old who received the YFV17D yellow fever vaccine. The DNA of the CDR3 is TGCGCCAGCAGGGATTACCAGGGAAGGGCCGGTGAAAAACTGTTTTTT. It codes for CASRDYQGRAGEKLFF. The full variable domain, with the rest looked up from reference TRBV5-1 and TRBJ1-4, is KAGVTQTPRYLIKTRGQQVTLSCSPISGHRSVSWYQQTPGQGLQFLFEYFSETQRNKGNFPGRFSGRQFSNSRSEMNVSTLELGDSALYLCASRDYQGRAGEKLFFGSGTQLSVL.